These 14 T cell receptor beta chains were sequenced from one sample in a study of cytomegalovirus exposure and HLA in healthy donors. Both 60 Vbeta primers and 13 Jbeta primers went into the PCR. Sequencing was performed with immunoSEQ multiplex PCR; in TCRdb, only in-frame clones are kept and a portion is missing. The table shows about 150,000 clones, with around 79% occurring only once. The sample was PBMCs. The receptors derive from a woman in her 30s in good health and CMV-seronegative.

The rearrangement joins TRBV6-1 to TRBJ1-2; no definite D call. V lost 10 bases and J lost 3, with 15 bases in between. Germline V gene data show CDR1 as MNHNS and CDR2 as SASEGT. The CDR3 runs to 13 residues. This CDR3 is CATRFPRDYGYTF. For the CDR3, the DNA is TGTGCCACCCGCTTCCCCCGGGACTATGGCTACACCTTC.

This clone has a single count. This sequence joins TRBV5-1 and TRBJ1-2, with D perhaps TRBD1 (6 bases). V dropped 0 bases and J dropped 3 bases, with 12 bases sitting between them. Germline CDR1 is SGHRS and CDR2 is YFSETQ. The CDR3 runs to 15 residues. The CDR3 nucleotides read TGCGCCAGCAGCTTGGACGGACAGAGGGACTATGGCTACACCTTC. The encoded protein is CASSLDGQRDYGYTF. The entire variable domain, with the rest obtained from reference TRBV5-1 and TRBJ1-2, is as follows: KAGVTQTPRYLIKTRGQQVTLSCSPISGHRSVSWYQQTPGQGLQFLFEYFSETQRNKGNFPGRFSGRQFSNSRSEMNVSTLELGDSALYLCASSLDGQRDYGYTFGSGTRLTVV.

This clone was picked up one time. This chain connects TRBV7-2 to TRBJ1-2, with D uncertain. CDR3 length equals 14 residues. CDR1 and CDR2 from the germline V gene are SGHTA and FQGNSA. V was clipped by 5 bases and J by 1 base, with 11 bases between them. The CDR3 nucleotides read TGTGCCAGCAGCCCAGACCCGGGTAACTATGGCTACACCTTC. Its translation is CASSPDPGNYGYTF. Based on the CDR3 plus reference TRBV7-2 and TRBJ1-2, the full variable domain is GAGVSQSPSNKVTEKGKDVELRCDPISGHTALYWYRQSLGQGLEFLIYFQGNSAPDKSGLPSDRFSAERTGGSVSTLTIQRTQQEDSAVYLCASSPDPGNYGYTFGSGTRLTVV.

The CDR3 DNA sequence: TGCGCCAGCAGCAAGGACAGGGTGGATGAAAAACTGTTTTTT. Encoded protein: CASSKDRVDEKLFF. The chain carries TRBV5-1 and TRBJ1-4, with TRBD1 matching over 8 bases. This CDR3 has 14 residues. J lost 6 bases, V lost 4 bases, and 5 bases had no gene match. Germline CDR1 and CDR2: SGHRS and YFSETQ.

This clone is a singleton in its sample. The chain links TRBV7-9 to TRBJ2-7; 8 bases fit TRBD1. Germline values: CDR1 SEHNR, CDR2 FQNEAQ (reference sequence). The CDR3 has 14 amino acids. V lost 4 bases to trimming and J lost 6 bases; unmatched junction nucleotides: 8. CDR3 bases: TGTGCCAGCAGCTCCGGGACAGGTGGACGCGAGCAGTACTTC. Translation gives CASSSGTGGREQYF.

The genes are TRBV5-1 and TRBJ1-1, with a possible D match to TRBD1 (5 bases). The CDR3 loop spans 14 amino acids. Trimming shortened V by 1 base and J by 0 bases, and 7 bases separated the two germline ends. Germline CDR1 and CDR2: SGHRS and YFSETQ. In nucleotides, the CDR3 is TGCGCCAGCAGCTTGACAGGTGTGAACACTGAAGCTTTCTTT. This codes for CASSLTGVNTEAFF. Filled out from reference TRBV5-1 and TRBJ1-1, the complete variable domain reads KAGVTQTPRYLIKTRGQQVTLSCSPISGHRSVSWYQQTPGQGLQFLFEYFSETQRNKGNFPGRFSGRQFSNSRSEMNVSTLELGDSALYLCASSLTGVNTEAFFGQGTRLTVV.

J is TRBJ1-2 and V is TRBV27; D remains unclear. Germline CDR1 reads MNHEY; CDR2 reads SMNVEV (reference sequence). Trimming removed 3 bases from V and 6 bases from J, with 11 bases in between. The CDR3 extends over 13 amino acids. CDR3 sequence: CASSFGSWDGYTF. Written as DNA, the CDR3 is TGTGCCAGCAGTTTCGGGTCATGGGATGGCTACACCTTC.

This clone was counted a few times. V and J are TRBV7-2 and TRBJ2-5; 9 bases fit TRBD2. The CDR3 loop spans 16 amino acids. The V gene's germline CDR1 is SGHTA and CDR2 FQGNSA. V dropped 0 bases and J dropped 7; count of bases not matched to a gene: 9. CDR3 sequence: CASSLAPWRGGVTQYF. The CDR3 bases are TGTGCCAGCAGCTTAGCGCCTTGGCGGGGGGGCGTGACCCAGTACTTC.

J is TRBJ1-2 and V is TRBV5-1, with D uncertain. Between the trimmed V and J ends, which lost 2 bases and 3 bases, there was a span of 8 bases. The CDR3 spans 13 residues. Germline CDR1 is SGHRS and CDR2 is YFSETQ. The CDR3 bases are TGCGCCAGCAGCTTATCAGGCGACTATGGCTACACCTTC. Protein: CASSLSGDYGYTF. Full variable domain (rest looked up from reference TRBV5-1 and TRBJ1-2): KAGVTQTPRYLIKTRGQQVTLSCSPISGHRSVSWYQQTPGQGLQFLFEYFSETQRNKGNFPGRFSGRQFSNSRSEMNVSTLELGDSALYLCASSLSGDYGYTFGSGTRLTVV.

This chain uses TRBV5-1 with TRBJ1-1, with unresolved D. Trimming pared 0 bases from V and 1 base from J, leaving 7 bases between. Germline values: CDR1 SGHRS, CDR2 YFSETQ. The CDR3 runs 14 residues. Here the CDR3 DNA reads TGCGCCAGCAGCTTGGCAGGTTCGAACACTGAAGCTTTCTTT. It specifies CASSLAGSNTEAFF. The whole variable domain, remainder taken from reference TRBV5-1 and TRBJ1-1, is KAGVTQTPRYLIKTRGQQVTLSCSPISGHRSVSWYQQTPGQGLQFLFEYFSETQRNKGNFPGRFSGRQFSNSRSEMNVSTLELGDSALYLCASSLAGSNTEAFFGQGTRLTVV.

A few counts support this clone. V is TRBV6-1 and J is TRBJ2-7, with 13 bases that match TRBD2. There are 15 residues in the CDR3. Looked up from germline, CDR1 is MNHNS and CDR2 is SASEGT. The junction had 8 bases not matched to a gene; V was cut back by 5 bases and J by 7 bases. The CDR3 nucleotides read TGTGCCAGCAGTCAGACTAGCGGGGGGTTTCGTGAGCAGTACTTC. It is translated as CASSQTSGGFREQYF.

The chain uses TRBV10-2 and TRBJ2-7; no definite D call. The V gene's germline CDR1 is WSHSY and CDR2 SAAADI. The CDR3 has 11 amino acids. Trimming left V 6 bases short and J 6 bases short, with 9 bases between. This CDR3 is CASRKKLEQYF. CDR3 in DNA: TGCGCCAGCAGAAAAAAGCTCGAGCAGTACTTC.

The V and J genes are TRBV30 and TRBJ1-2; tentatively, D is TRBD1 (5 bases). Trimming cost V 5 bases and J 0 bases, with 19 bases left between them. CDR1 is GTSNPN, CDR2 SVGIG, per germline (reference sequence). The CDR3 has 16 residues. The CDR3 DNA reads TGTGCCTGGGGGGGGAGGAGGGGAACCTCTAACTATGGCTACACCTTC. Translation: CAWGGRRGTSNYGYTF. The full variable domain, its missing parts supplied by reference TRBV30 and TRBJ1-2, is SQTIHQWPATLVQPVGSPLSLECTVEGTSNPNLYWYRQAAGRGLQLLFYSVGIGQISSEVPQNLSASRPQDRQFILSSKKLLLSDSGFYLCAWGGRRGTSNYGYTFGSGTRLTVV.

The rearrangement uses TRBV11-2 and TRBJ1-1; D call uncertain. Germline V lookup: CDR1 SGHAT, CDR2 FQNNGV. The CDR3 runs to 14 residues. Trimming took off 3 bases at V and 0 bases at J, with 8 bases between the two ends. The CDR3 here is CASSLAGLNTEAFF. The CDR3 nucleotides are TGTGCCAGCAGCTTGGCAGGATTGAACACTGAAGCTTTCTTT.